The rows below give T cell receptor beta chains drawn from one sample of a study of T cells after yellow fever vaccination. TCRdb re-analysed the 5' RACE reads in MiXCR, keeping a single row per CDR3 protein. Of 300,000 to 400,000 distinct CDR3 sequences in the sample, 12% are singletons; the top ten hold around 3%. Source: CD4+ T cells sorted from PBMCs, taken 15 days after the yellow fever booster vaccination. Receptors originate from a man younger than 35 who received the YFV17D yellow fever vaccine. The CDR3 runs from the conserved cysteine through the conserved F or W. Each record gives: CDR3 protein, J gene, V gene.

CASSQEYGYEQYF TRBJ2-7 TRBV4-3
CASSSTRISRNIQYF TRBJ2-4 TRBV11-2
CASSPQVGYTEAFF TRBJ1-1 TRBV6-5
CSVSGQGALVNYGYTF TRBJ1-2 TRBV20-1
CASSEIGIPISPLHF TRBJ1-6 TRBV2
CASRTTGSILRGYTF TRBJ1-2 TRBV6-2/TRBV6-3
CASSYREAFF TRBJ1-1 TRBV6-6
CASSRTENQPQHF TRBJ1-5 TRBV18
CASPRGGGETQYF TRBJ2-5 TRBV2
CASADTGVQPQHF TRBJ1-5 TRBV2
CASSPRAYPHYNEQFF TRBJ2-1 TRBV5-6
CASSQGPASNYGYTF TRBJ1-2 TRBV4-3
CSATGASSYEQYF TRBJ2-7 TRBV20-1
CATSRESGGAMDTQYF TRBJ2-3 TRBV15
CSSTGGKGLYGYTF TRBJ1-2 TRBV20-1
CASSYGRGSQETQYF TRBJ2-5 TRBV6-2/TRBV6-3
CASSLRGTGAMNTEAFF TRBJ1-1 TRBV21-1
CSATGTSGGEQFF TRBJ2-1 TRBV20-1
CASSTGQGRNTGELFF TRBJ2-2 TRBV11-3
CAINELSDSYNSPLHF TRBJ1-6 TRBV10-3
CASRNYASTNEKLFF TRBJ1-4 TRBV6-6
CASSRSGGAPYEQYF TRBJ2-7 TRBV4-3
CASGGGSSYNEQFF TRBJ2-1 TRBV5-1
CASSLLGQQNQPQHF TRBJ1-5 TRBV5-1
CASSQVGLGPEQYF TRBJ2-7 TRBV3-1
CASSYGTGDDTEAFF TRBJ1-1 TRBV11-3
CASSQVTGVVETQYF TRBJ2-5 TRBV3-1
CASSFSLEAKNIQYF TRBJ2-4 TRBV11-2
CAISGWQGTNYGYTF TRBJ1-2 TRBV10-3
CASSDDRGGGELFF TRBJ2-2 TRBV7-3
CASSYGTSGTPYNEQFF TRBJ2-1 TRBV7-6
CASSRGIWDYQETQYF TRBJ2-5 TRBV7-9
CSVGNLAKNIQYF TRBJ2-4 TRBV29-1
CASSQGQGSGFF TRBJ2-1 TRBV3-1
CASSFWQGDTGELFF TRBJ2-2 TRBV5-5
CASSLDFLNYGYTF TRBJ1-2 TRBV6-5
CASSSGTGMTYEQYF TRBJ2-7 TRBV7-2
CSARVREGGYGYTF TRBJ1-2 TRBV20-1
CAISGAGPRPETQYF TRBJ2-5 TRBV10-3
CATRGVWSNQETQYF TRBJ2-5 TRBV15
CASSPGTNQETQYF TRBJ2-5 TRBV18
CASSLEQALGYTF TRBJ1-2 TRBV7-2
CASTDSRKEPQHF TRBJ1-5 TRBV2
CASSLLGGTNEKLFF TRBJ1-4 TRBV7-9
CSARDETKLGTQYF TRBJ2-5 TRBV20-1
CASSQPGQKGFLEQYF TRBJ2-7 TRBV4-1
CASSTSPLSGFSSTDTQYF TRBJ2-3 TRBV5-4
CASSQGESSPLHF TRBJ1-6 TRBV4-3
CSARDRTDTQYF TRBJ2-3 TRBV20-1
CASSSRDRGRGTDTQYF TRBJ2-3 TRBV6-2/TRBV6-3
CASRKDGGGEGLDQPQHF TRBJ1-5 TRBV6-5
CASGNRGFSPLHF TRBJ1-6 TRBV7-6